The entry below gives a single T cell receptor (beta chain) sequence along with its context. Its antigen is as yet unknown. Random-hexamer reverse transcription was applied to about 0.45 to 1 ug RNA. Amplification of TCR beta CDR3 across 54 Vbeta and 13 Jbeta was performed with immunoSEQ multiplex PCR. One entry per CDR3 protein, called by TCRdb with MiXCR from the immunoSEQ multiplex PCR reads. The sample comprises about 430,000 distinct CDR3 sequences, approximately 85% of which are singletons, and about 0.1% rests with the top ten. This sample is drawn from a study of CD8 T cells in Susac syndrome. Findings of the study overall: A relatively small number of individuals underwent TCR sequencing and HLA analysis.

CDR3 size: 14 residues. Trimming left V 5 bases short and J 2 bases short, with 11 bases between. CDR1 LNHDA and CDR2 SQIVND come from the germline V gene (reference sequence). Included as multiple sclerosis controls were treatment-naive patients who had stable or active relapsing-remitting disease. TEMRA cells were enriched by FACS, while CD8+ and CD4+ T cells were obtained through a negative isolation that was performed magnetically. Sequences were obtained from CD8+ T cells from PBMCs. This TCR derives from a human donor with multiple sclerosis. This chain connects TRBV19 to TRBJ2-3; tentative D call: TRBD2 (6 bases). This CDR3 is CASSRGYNTDTQYF. CDR3 DNA sequence: TGTGCCAGTAGTCGGGGGTACAACACAGATACGCAGTATTTT.